This T cell receptor beta chain was sequenced in a study of regulatory T cells in long-lasting Graves disease. Combining iRepertoire HTBI primers with Arm-PCR of CDR3 regions, the authors built TCR beta libraries. TCRdb fed the multiplex PCR reads into MiXCR, producing one record per CDR3 protein. The table shows around 400,000 distinct CDR3 sequences, with about 15% occurring only once. Time point in this sample: newly diagnosed GD, antithyroid drugs for less than 3 months. RNA isolated from PBMCs was used to make the TCR library. Germline V gene data show CDR1 as SGDLS and CDR2 as YYNGEE. The V gene end was trimmed by 5 bases and the J gene end by 0 bases; junction bases not matched to a gene: 6. The CDR3 is 15 residues long. This clonotype showed up many times. The same data also went into a second study, on T cells in Graves' hyperthyroidism and ophthalmopathy.

V gene TRBV9 combines with J gene TRBJ1-2, with 8 bases aligning to TRBD1. This receptor was obtained from a middle-aged woman with Graves disease. The input for sequencing was peripheral blood mononuclear cells (PBMCs), taken at new diagnosis, from a patient treated with antithyroid drugs. The DNA of the CDR3 is TGTGCCAGCAGAGGACAGGGCGCAGCTAACTATGGCTACACCTTC. It is translated as CASRGQGAANYGYTF.